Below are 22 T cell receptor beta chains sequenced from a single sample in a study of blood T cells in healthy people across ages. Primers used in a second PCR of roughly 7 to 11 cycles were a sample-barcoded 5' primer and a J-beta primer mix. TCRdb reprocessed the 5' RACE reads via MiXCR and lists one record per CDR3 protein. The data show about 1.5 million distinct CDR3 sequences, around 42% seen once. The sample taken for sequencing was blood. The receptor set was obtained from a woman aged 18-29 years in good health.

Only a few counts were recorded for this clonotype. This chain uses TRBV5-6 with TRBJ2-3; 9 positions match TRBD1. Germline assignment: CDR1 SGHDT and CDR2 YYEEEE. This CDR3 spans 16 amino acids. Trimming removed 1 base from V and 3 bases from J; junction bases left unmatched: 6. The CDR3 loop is CASSLFPGTGTDTQYF. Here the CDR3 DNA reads TGTGCCAGCAGCTTGTTTCCCGGGACAGGGACAGATACGCAGTATTTT.

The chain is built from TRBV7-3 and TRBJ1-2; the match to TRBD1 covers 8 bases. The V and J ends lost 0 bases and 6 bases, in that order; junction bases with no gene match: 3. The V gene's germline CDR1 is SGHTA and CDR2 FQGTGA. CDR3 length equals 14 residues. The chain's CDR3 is CASSLTGQEHGYTF. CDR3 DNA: TGTGCCAGCAGCTTAACGGGACAGGAGCATGGCTACACCTTC.

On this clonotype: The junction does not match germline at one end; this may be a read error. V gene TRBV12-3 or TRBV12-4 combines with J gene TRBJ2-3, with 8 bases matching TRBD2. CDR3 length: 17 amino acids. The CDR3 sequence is CASSLRSGGEGTDAQYF. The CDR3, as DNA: TGTGCCAGCAGTTTACGCTCGGGGGGGGAAGGTACAGATGCGCAGTATTTT.

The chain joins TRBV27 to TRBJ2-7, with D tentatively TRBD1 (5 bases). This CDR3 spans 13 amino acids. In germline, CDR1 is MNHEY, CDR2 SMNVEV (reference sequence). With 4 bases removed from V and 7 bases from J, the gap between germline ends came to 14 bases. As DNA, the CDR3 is TGTGCCAGCAGTTCAGGGCAGTCCCGAGAGCAGTACTTC. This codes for CASSSGQSREQYF.

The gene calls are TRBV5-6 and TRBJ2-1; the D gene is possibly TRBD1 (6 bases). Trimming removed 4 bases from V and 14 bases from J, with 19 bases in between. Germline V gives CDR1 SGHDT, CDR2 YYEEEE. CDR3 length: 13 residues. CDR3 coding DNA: TGTGCCAGCAGCCTTGCCAGGGGCTTGTGGAAGTTCTTC. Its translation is CASSLARGLWKFF.

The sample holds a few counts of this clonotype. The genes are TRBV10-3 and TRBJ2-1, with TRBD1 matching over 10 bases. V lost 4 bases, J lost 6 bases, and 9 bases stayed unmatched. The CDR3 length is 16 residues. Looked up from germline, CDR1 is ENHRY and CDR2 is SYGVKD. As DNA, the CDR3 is TGTGCCATCAGTGTGCTTACCGGGACAGGGGTCAATGAGCAGTTCTTC. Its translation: CAISVLTGTGVNEQFF.

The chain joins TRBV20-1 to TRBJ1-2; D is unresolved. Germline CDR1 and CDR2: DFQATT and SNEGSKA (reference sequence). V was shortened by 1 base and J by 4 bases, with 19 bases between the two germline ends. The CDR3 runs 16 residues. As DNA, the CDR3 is TGCAGTGCTAGAGGACCGGGCACTACCGCTAGCTATGGCTACACCTTC. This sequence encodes CSARGPGTTASYGYTF.

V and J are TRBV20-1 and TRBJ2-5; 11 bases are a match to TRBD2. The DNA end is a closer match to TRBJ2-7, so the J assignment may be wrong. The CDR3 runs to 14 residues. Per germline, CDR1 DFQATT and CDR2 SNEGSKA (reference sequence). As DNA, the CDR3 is TGCAGTGCTGTTAAGACTAGCGGGGCCTACGAGCAGTACTTC. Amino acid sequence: CSAVKTSGAYEQYF.

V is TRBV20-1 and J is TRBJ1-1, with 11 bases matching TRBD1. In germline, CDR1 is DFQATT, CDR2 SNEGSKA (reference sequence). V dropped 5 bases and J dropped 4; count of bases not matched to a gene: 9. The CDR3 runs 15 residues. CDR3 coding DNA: TGCAGTGCTCCGGACAGGGGGCGCGTAAGCACTGAAGCTTTCTTT. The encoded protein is CSAPDRGRVSTEAFF.

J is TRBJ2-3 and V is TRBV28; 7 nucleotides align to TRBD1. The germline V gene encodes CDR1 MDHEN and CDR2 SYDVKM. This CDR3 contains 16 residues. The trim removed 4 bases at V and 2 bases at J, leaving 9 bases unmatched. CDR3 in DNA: TGTGCCAGCAGTTCAAACAGGGGTGGGGACACAGATACGCAGTATTTT. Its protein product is CASSSNRGGDTDTQYF. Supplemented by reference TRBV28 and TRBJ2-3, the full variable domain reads DVKVTQSSRYLVKRTGEKVFLECVQDMDHENMFWYRQDPGLGLRLIYFSYDVKMKEKGDIPEGYSVSREKKERFSLILESASTNQTSMYLCASSSNRGGDTDTQYFGPGTRLTVL.

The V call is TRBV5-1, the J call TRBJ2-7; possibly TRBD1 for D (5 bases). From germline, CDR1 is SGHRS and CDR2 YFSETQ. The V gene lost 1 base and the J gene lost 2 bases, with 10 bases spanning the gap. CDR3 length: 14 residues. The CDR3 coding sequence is TGCGCCAGCAGCTTGAACTCGGACACCTACGAGCAGTACTTC. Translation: CASSLNSDTYEQYF.

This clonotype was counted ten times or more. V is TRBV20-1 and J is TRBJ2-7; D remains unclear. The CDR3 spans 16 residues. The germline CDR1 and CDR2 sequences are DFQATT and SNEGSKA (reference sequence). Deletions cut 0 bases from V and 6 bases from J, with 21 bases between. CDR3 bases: TGCAGTGCTAGAGATCTTACACCGAACCCAGCCAGCGAGCAGTACTTC. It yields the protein CSARDLTPNPASEQYF.

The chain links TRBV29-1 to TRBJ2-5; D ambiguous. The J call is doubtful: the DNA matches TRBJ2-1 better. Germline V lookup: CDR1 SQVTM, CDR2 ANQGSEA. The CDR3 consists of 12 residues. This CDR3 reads CSGLTDQETQFF. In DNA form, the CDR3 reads TGCAGTGGTTTAACGGATCAAGAGACCCAGTTCTTC.

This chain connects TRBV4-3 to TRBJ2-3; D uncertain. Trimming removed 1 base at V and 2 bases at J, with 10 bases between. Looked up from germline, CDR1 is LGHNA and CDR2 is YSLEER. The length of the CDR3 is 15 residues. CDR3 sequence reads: CASSQAPAPTDTQYF. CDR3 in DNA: TGCGCCAGCAGCCAAGCTCCGGCCCCCACAGATACGCAGTATTTT.

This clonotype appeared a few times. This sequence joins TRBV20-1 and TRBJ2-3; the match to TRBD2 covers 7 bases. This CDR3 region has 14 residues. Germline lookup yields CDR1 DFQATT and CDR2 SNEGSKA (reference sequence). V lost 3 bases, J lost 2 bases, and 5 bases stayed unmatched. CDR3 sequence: CSASGTTHTDTQYF. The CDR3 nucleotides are TGCAGTGCTAGTGGGACTACCCACACAGATACGCAGTATTTT.

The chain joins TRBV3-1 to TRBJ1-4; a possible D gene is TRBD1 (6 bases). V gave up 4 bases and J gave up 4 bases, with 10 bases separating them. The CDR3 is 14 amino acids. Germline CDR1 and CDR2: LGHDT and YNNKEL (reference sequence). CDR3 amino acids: CASSRTVNNEKLFF. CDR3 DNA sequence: TGTGCCAGCAGCCGGACAGTGAATAATGAAAAACTGTTTTTT.

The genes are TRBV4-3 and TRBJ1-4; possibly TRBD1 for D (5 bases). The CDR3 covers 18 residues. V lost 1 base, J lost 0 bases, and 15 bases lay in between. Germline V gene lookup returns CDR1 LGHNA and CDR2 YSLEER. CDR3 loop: CASSQVVREPATNEKLFF. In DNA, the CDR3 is TGCGCCAGCAGCCAAGTCGTCAGGGAGCCTGCAACTAATGAAAAACTGTTTTTT.

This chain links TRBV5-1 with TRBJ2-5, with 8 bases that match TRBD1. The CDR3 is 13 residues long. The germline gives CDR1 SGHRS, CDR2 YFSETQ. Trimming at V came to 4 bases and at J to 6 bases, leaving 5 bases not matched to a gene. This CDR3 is CASSTGQGQTQYF. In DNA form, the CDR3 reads TGCGCCAGCAGCACCGGACAGGGTCAGACCCAGTACTTC.

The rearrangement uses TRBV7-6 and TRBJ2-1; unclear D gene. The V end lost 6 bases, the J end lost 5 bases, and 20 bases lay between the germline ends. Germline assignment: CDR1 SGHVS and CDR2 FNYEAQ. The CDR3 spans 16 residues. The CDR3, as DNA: TGTGCCAGCAGTCCGACTTCGCGCCGCCTCGACAATGAGCAGTTCTTC. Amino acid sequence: CASSPTSRRLDNEQFF. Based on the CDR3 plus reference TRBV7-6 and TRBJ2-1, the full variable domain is GAGVSQSPRYKVTKRGQDVALRCDPISGHVSLYWYRQALGQGPEFLTYFNYEAQQDKSGLPNDRFSAERPEGSISTLTIQRTEQRDSAMYRCASSPTSRRLDNEQFFGPGTRLTVL.

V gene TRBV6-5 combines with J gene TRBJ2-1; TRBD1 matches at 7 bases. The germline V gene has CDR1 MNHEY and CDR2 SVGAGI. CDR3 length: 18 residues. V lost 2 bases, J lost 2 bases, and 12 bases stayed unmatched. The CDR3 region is CASSYVFNGQETYNEQFF. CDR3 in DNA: TGTGCCAGCAGTTACGTCTTTAATGGACAGGAGACCTACAATGAGCAGTTCTTC.

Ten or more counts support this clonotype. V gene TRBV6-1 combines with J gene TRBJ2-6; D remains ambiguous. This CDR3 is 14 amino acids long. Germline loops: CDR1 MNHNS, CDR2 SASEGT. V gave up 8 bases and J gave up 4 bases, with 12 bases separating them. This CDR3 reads CASVSLTGANVLTF. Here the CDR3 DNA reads TGTGCCAGCGTTTCTCTAACCGGGGCCAACGTCCTGACTTTC.

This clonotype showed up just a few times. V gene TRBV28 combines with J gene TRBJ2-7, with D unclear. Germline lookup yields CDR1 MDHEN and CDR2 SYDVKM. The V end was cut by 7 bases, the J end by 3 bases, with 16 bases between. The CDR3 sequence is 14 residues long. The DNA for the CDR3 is TGTGCCAGCATCGGTCATACAACTAACTACGAGCAGTACTTC. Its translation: CASIGHTTNYEQYF.